The 31 T cell receptor beta chains below all came from one sample that was sequenced in a study of technical replicates of blood from a few donors. Measured with immunoSEQ multiplex PCR; TCRdb has only the in-frame clones, and not every one. Of approximately 100,000 clones in the sample, over 90% were seen once. The sequenced material came from T cells isolated from PBMCs. These receptors all stem from a human donor in good health.

V is TRBV15 and J is TRBJ2-1, with 15 bases matching TRBD2. The J segment lost 6 bases and the V segment lost 3 bases, leaving 0 bases of the junction unmatched. The CDR3 spans 15 residues. Germline loops: CDR1 LNHNV, CDR2 YYDKDF (reference sequence). Here the CDR3 reads CATSRGLAGGNEQFF. Here the CDR3 DNA reads TGTGCCACCAGCAGGGGACTAGCGGGGGGCAATGAGCAGTTCTTC.

V usage is TRBV18 and J usage is TRBJ1-2; D uncertain. Trimming took 3 bases from V and 6 from J, leaving 14 bases between them. CDR3 length equals 14 residues. Germline CDR1 and CDR2: KGHSH and LQKENI. The CDR3 region has the DNA TGTGCCAGCTCACCGCAGACACGTAAAGATGGCTACACCTTC. This codes for CASSPQTRKDGYTF.

The V and J genes are TRBV10-2 and TRBJ1-5; D is perhaps TRBD1 (6 bases). Per the germline V gene, CDR1 is WSHSY and CDR2 is SAAADI. V gave up 6 bases and J gave up 3 bases, with 12 bases separating them. The CDR3 runs 14 residues. CDR3 DNA: TGCGCCAGCAGCTGGGACACCCACAATCAGCCCCAGCATTTT. Its protein product is CASSWDTHNQPQHF.

J is TRBJ2-7 and V is TRBV10-2, with 10 positions matching TRBD1. With V trimmed by 7 bases and J by 1 base, 7 bases remained unmatched. Germline V gene sequence: CDR1 WSHSY, CDR2 SAAADI. The CDR3 sequence is 15 residues long. As DNA, the CDR3 is TGCGCCAGCACACTTTGGACAGGGGGGTCCTACGAGCAGTACTTC. It yields the protein CASTLWTGGSYEQYF.

This clone appeared a single time. The rearrangement uses TRBV27 and TRBJ2-7, with D uncertain. The CDR3 loop spans 13 amino acids. Germline V gives CDR1 MNHEY, CDR2 SMNVEV (reference sequence). V lost 6 bases and J 0 bases, leaving 9 bases between the germline ends. CDR3 region: CASRGGSSYEQYF. The CDR3 region has the DNA TGTGCCAGCAGAGGCGGAAGCTCCTACGAGCAGTACTTC.

This chain uses TRBV30 with TRBJ1-1, with D possibly matching TRBD1 (6 bases). The CDR3 runs 14 residues. Per the germline V gene, CDR1 is GTSNPN and CDR2 is SVGIG (reference sequence). The V end lost 5 bases, the J end lost 0 bases, and 13 bases lay between the germline ends. The CDR3 DNA sequence: TGTGCCTGGGAACCGGGACACCTGAACACTGAAGCTTTCTTT. Translation: CAWEPGHLNTEAFF.

This chain links TRBV10-3 with TRBJ2-3, with D unclear. This CDR3 spans 14 amino acids. V was clipped by 2 bases and J by 4 bases, with 10 bases between them. Germline CDR1 ENHRY, CDR2 SYGVKD. The CDR3 loop reads CAISERQVPDTQYF. In DNA form, the CDR3 reads TGTGCCATCAGTGAGAGACAAGTGCCAGATACGCAGTATTTT.

The CDR3 DNA reads TGTGCCAGCAGTGAAATGGGGGGCTACGAGCAGTACTTC. It codes for CASSEMGGYEQYF. The chain couples TRBV6-1 to TRBJ2-7, with D maybe TRBD2 (6 bases). This CDR3 contains 13 residues. V dropped 2 bases and J dropped 3 bases, with 8 bases sitting between them. CDR1 and CDR2 from the germline V gene are MNHNS and SASEGT.

DNA of the CDR3: TGTGCCAGCAGCGAAATCTCGAACACCGGGGAGCTGTTTTTT. This gives the protein CASSEISNTGELFF. The chain couples TRBV2 to TRBJ2-2; no reliable D call. The CDR3 length is 14 residues. Germline values: CDR1 SNHLY, CDR2 FYNNEI. Trimming took 6 bases from V and 0 from J, leaving 8 bases between them.

This clone has only one observation. The chain has TRBV29-1 and TRBJ2-5; 11 bases match TRBD2. This CDR3 contains 17 residues. V lost 0 bases and J lost 5; bases outside the gene matches: 11. Germline assignment: CDR1 SQVTM and CDR2 ANQGSEA. CDR3 nucleotide sequence: TGCAGCGTTGAAGATTCGTGGCTAGCGGGAGGTGTGGAGACCCAGTACTTC. It is translated as CSVEDSWLAGGVETQYF.

The V gene is TRBV10-2, the J gene TRBJ1-2; 7 bases match TRBD1. Germline V lookup: CDR1 WSHSY, CDR2 SAAADI. V dropped 3 bases and J dropped 3; count of bases not matched to a gene: 4. This CDR3 has 14 amino acids. The CDR3 spells CASSEAGGYYGYTF. In DNA, the CDR3 is TGCGCCAGCAGTGAAGCAGGGGGGTACTATGGCTACACCTTC.

The chain joins TRBV28 to TRBJ1-2, with a tentative D call TRBD1 (5 bases). CDR3 size: 14 residues. V lost 5 bases and J lost 4, with 14 bases in between. Looked up from germline, CDR1 is MDHEN and CDR2 is SYDVKM. CDR3: CASSGGFSVYGYTF. The CDR3 DNA sequence: TGTGCCAGCAGTGGGGGGTTTTCCGTCTATGGCTACACCTTC.

V gene TRBV29-1 combines with J gene TRBJ2-7; tentatively, D is TRBD2 (6 bases). Trimming pared 7 bases from V and 4 bases from J, leaving 14 bases between. This CDR3 has 12 amino acids. Germline CDR1 is SQVTM and CDR2 is ANQGSEA. The CDR3 sequence: CSGTGAGYEQYF. The CDR3, as DNA: TGCAGCGGAACCGGCGCGGGGTACGAGCAGTACTTC.

This clone was seen a single time. CDR3 nucleotide sequence: TGCGCCAGCAGCAACACAGGGGGCGTTGAGGAGACCCAGTACTTC. It is translated as CASSNTGGVEETQYF. This chain connects TRBV5-1 to TRBJ2-5; 9 nucleotides align to TRBD1. With V trimmed by 4 bases and J by 5 bases, 9 bases remained unmatched. The germline CDR1 and CDR2 sequences are SGHRS and YFSETQ. There are 15 residues in the CDR3.

This rearrangement joins TRBV2 to TRBJ2-2; 7 nucleotides line up with TRBD2. The ends lost 8 bases at V and 4 bases at J; junction bases unmatched: 10. From germline, CDR1 is SNHLY and CDR2 FYNNEI. The CDR3 is 15 residues long. The CDR3 bases are TGTGCCAGCCGATGGGGGGGACCTTCCACCGGGGAGCTGTTTTTT. Translated, it gives CASRWGGPSTGELFF.

The chain has TRBV5-4 and TRBJ1-2, with TRBD1 as a possible D gene (6 bases). Germline V gives CDR1 SGHNT, CDR2 YYREEE (reference sequence). This CDR3 is 15 amino acids long. The V end was cut by 0 bases, the J end by 7 bases, with 16 bases between. DNA for the CDR3: TGTGCCAGCAGCTTGGCGCAGACAGGACCAGGTGGCTACACCTTC. This translates into CASSLAQTGPGGYTF.

The V gene is TRBV5-6, the J gene TRBJ1-4, with TRBD1 matching 7 bases. The CDR3 loop spans 14 amino acids. The germline CDR1 and CDR2 sequences are SGHDT and YYEEEE. Germline trimming cut 1 base from V and 7 bases from J; bases unmatched to any gene: 4. CDR3 DNA sequence: TGTGCCAGCAGCTTGCGGGACAGACTTGAAAAACTGTTTTTT. Translating gives CASSLRDRLEKLFF.

The V gene is TRBV18, the J gene TRBJ2-7, with D unresolved. This CDR3 contains 12 residues. Trimming removed 2 bases at V and 6 bases at J, with 8 bases between. Germline V gene data show CDR1 as KGHSH and CDR2 as LQKENI. CDR3 DNA: TGTGCCAGCTCACCAGTCGGTGTCGAGCAGTACTTC. It specifies CASSPVGVEQYF.

This rearrangement joins TRBV4-1 to TRBJ1-3, with D tentatively TRBD1 (5 bases). This CDR3 comprises 16 residues. From germline, CDR1 is MGHRA and CDR2 YSYEKL. The V gene lost 4 bases and the J gene lost 1 base, with 14 bases spanning the gap. CDR3 loop: CASSRTPVGSGNTIYF. In DNA, the CDR3 is TGCGCCAGCAGCCGGACACCGGTCGGTTCTGGAAACACCATATATTTT.

The J gene is TRBJ2-7, the V gene TRBV11-3; 13 nucleotides align to TRBD2. In germline, CDR1 is SGHNT, CDR2 YENEEA. J was trimmed by 5 bases and V by 6 bases; bases with no gene match: 10. The CDR3 sequence is 16 residues long. The CDR3 sequence is CASRSTSGGAYHEQYF. DNA for the CDR3: TGTGCCAGCAGAAGTACTAGCGGGGGGGCCTACCACGAGCAGTACTTC.

The V gene is TRBV4-1, the J gene TRBJ1-2; 7 nucleotides agree with TRBD1. Germline V gives CDR1 MGHRA, CDR2 YSYEKL. Trimming took 4 bases from V and 8 from J; bases not matched to a gene: 10. The CDR3 totals 14 residues. In DNA form, the CDR3 reads TGCGCCAGCAGCCGAGGACAGGCCACATTAGGCTACACCTTC. This sequence encodes CASSRGQATLGYTF.

The chain combines TRBV6-5 with TRBJ1-5; 10 bases match TRBD1. Germline V gene data show CDR1 as MNHEY and CDR2 as SVGAGI. With V trimmed by 0 bases and J by 5 bases, 1 base remained unmatched. This CDR3 has 15 residues. CDR3 in amino acids: CASSYSTGGDQPQHF. CDR3 coding DNA: TGTGCCAGCAGTTACTCGACAGGGGGCGATCAGCCCCAGCATTTT.

The V and J genes are TRBV6-5 and TRBJ2-7; a weak D match, TRBD2 (5 bases). V lost 3 bases to trimming and J lost 2 bases, with 14 bases between them. This CDR3 spans 15 amino acids. Germline CDR1 is MNHEY and CDR2 is SVGAGI. The chain's CDR3 is CASSYRRTGPYEQYF. CDR3 nucleotide sequence: TGTGCCAGCAGTTATCGCAGGACTGGCCCCTACGAGCAGTACTTC.

This clone showed up just once. This chain uses TRBV7-3 with TRBJ2-1, with D perhaps matching TRBD1 (6 bases). CDR1 is SGHTA and CDR2 is FQGTGA in the germline V gene. The CDR3 consists of 14 residues. Trimming stripped 1 base from V and 4 bases from J, with 8 bases between. The chain's CDR3 is CASSLMDSYNEQFF. As DNA, the CDR3 is TGTGCCAGCAGCTTAATGGACAGTTACAATGAGCAGTTCTTC.

This chain connects TRBV6-1 to TRBJ1-2; tentatively, D is TRBD1 (6 bases). The germline V and J ends were trimmed by 4 bases and 2 bases, with 14 bases remaining between them. Germline V gives CDR1 MNHNS, CDR2 SASEGT. The length of the CDR3 is 15 residues. CDR3 residues: CASSAYRDPNYGYTF. The CDR3 nucleotides read TGTGCCAGCAGTGCTTACAGGGACCCCAACTATGGCTACACCTTC.

This sequence joins TRBV10-1 and TRBJ1-2; D is perhaps TRBD1 (5 bases). Per germline, CDR1 WNHNN and CDR2 SYGVQD (reference sequence). The CDR3 sequence is 13 residues long. With 4 bases removed from V and 8 bases from J, the gap between germline ends came to 14 bases. CDR3 nucleotides: TGCGCCAGCAGTGCACAAACCACAGGAGGCTACACCTTC. It encodes CASSAQTTGGYTF.

The genes are TRBV4-1 and TRBJ2-7; TRBD1 might be the D (6 bases). Trimming pared 4 bases from V and 5 bases from J, leaving 9 bases between. Germline assignment: CDR1 MGHRA and CDR2 YSYEKL. The CDR3 covers 12 residues. The CDR3 nucleotides read TGCGCCAGCAGCCCCAGGGGAGACGAGCAGTACTTC. As protein: CASSPRGDEQYF.

This rearrangement joins TRBV15 to TRBJ1-1, with 9 nucleotides matching TRBD1. CDR1 is LNHNV, CDR2 YYDKDF, per germline (reference sequence). The CDR3 consists of 15 residues. Trimming took 5 bases from V and 2 from J; bases not matched to a gene: 6. The CDR3 is CATSGGGQGNTEAFF. CDR3 bases: TGTGCCACCAGCGGGGGGGGACAGGGTAACACTGAAGCTTTCTTT.

The CDR3 here is CASSLVQGQGAPRYF. CDR3 DNA: TGTGCCAGCAGCTTAGTACAAGGACAGGGGGCTCCCCGGTACTTC. The chain combines TRBV11-2 with TRBJ2-7, with 11 bases identical to TRBD1. Germline V CDR1 and CDR2: SGHAT, FQNNGV. This CDR3 comprises 15 residues. V lost 1 base and J lost 12; bases outside the gene matches: 11.

The J gene is TRBJ2-3, the V gene TRBV2; the D gene is possibly TRBD2 (6 bases). Deletions cut 8 bases from V and 6 bases from J, with 6 bases between. Germline values: CDR1 SNHLY, CDR2 FYNNEI. The CDR3 has 10 residues. CDR3 amino acids: CASRGDTQYF. The CDR3 DNA follows: TGTGCCAGCCGGGGGGATACGCAGTATTTT.

This chain links TRBV6-5 with TRBJ2-1; D not resolved. The germline V and J ends were trimmed by 0 bases and 10 bases, with 13 bases remaining between them. Germline CDR1 and CDR2: MNHEY and SVGAGI. This CDR3 has 14 amino acids. The CDR3 DNA is TGTGCCAGCAGTTACTCGATTTACCTAGGCGAGCAGTTCTTC. This translates into CASSYSIYLGEQFF.